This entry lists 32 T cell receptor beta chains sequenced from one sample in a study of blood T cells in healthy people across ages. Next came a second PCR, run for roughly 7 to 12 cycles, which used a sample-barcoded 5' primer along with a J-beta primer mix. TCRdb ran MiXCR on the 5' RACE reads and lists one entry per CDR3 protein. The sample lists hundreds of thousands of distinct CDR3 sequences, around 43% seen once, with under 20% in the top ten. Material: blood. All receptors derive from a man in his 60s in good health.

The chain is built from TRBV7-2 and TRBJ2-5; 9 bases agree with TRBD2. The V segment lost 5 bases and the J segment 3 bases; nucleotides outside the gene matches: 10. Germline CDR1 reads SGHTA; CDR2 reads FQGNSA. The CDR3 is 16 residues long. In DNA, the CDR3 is TGTGCCAGCAGCCCCGGTCTAGCGGGGTACGAAGAGACCCAGTACTTC. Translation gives CASSPGLAGYEETQYF.

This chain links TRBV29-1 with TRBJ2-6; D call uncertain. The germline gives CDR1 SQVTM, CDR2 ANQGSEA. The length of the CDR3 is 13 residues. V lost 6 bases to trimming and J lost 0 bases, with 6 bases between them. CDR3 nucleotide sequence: TGCAGCGTAGTTCCCTCTGGGGCCAACGTCCTGACTTTC. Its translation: CSVVPSGANVLTF. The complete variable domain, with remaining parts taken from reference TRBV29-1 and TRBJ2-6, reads SAVISQKPSRDICQRGTSLTIQCQVDSQVTMMFWYRQQPGQSLTLIATANQGSEATYESGFVIDKFPISRPNLTFSTLTVSNMSPEDSSIYLCSVVPSGANVLTFGAGSRLTVL.

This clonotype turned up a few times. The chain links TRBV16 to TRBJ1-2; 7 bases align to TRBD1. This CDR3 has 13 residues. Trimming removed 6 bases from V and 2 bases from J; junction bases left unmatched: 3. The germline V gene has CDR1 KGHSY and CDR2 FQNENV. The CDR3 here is CASSQQGNYGYTF. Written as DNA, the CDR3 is TGTGCCAGCAGTCAACAGGGGAACTATGGCTACACCTTC.

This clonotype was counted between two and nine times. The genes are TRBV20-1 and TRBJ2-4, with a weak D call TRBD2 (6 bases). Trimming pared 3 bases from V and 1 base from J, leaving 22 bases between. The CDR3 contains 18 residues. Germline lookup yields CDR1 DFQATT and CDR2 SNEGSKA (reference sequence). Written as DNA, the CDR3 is TGCAGTGCTAGCGGGGGAATGGGACCGAAAGGGGCCAAAAACATTCAGTACTTC. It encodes CSASGGMGPKGAKNIQYF.

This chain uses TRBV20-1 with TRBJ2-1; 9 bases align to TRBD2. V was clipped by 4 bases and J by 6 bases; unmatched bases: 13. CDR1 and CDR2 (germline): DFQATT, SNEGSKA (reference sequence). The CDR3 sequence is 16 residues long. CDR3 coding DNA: TGCAGTGCTACTAGGCTAGCGGGAAGGAATGCCAATGAGCAGTTCTTC. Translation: CSATRLAGRNANEQFF.

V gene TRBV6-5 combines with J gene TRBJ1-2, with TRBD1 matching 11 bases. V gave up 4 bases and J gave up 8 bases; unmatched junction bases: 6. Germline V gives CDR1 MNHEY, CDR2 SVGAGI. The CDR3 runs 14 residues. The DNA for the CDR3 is TGTGCCAGCAGTTTTCCCGGGACAGGGGGAGGCTACACCTTC. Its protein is CASSFPGTGGGYTF.

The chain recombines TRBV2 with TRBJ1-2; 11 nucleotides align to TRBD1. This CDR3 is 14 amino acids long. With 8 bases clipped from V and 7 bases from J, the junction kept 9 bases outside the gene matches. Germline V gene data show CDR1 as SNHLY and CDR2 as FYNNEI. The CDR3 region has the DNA TGTGCCAGCCAGGACAGGGGGCGAGGCGGTGGCTACACCTTC. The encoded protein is CASQDRGRGGGYTF.

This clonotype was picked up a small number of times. DNA of the CDR3: TGTGCCAGCAGCTTACCGGCACTTTACGAGCAGTACTTC. Residues: CASSLPALYEQYF. The chain couples TRBV7-9 to TRBJ2-7; no firm D call. The CDR3 is 13 amino acids. Germline values: CDR1 SEHNR, CDR2 FQNEAQ (reference sequence). Trimming shortened V by 2 bases and J by 4 bases, and 9 bases separated the two germline ends. The entire variable domain, with the rest obtained from reference TRBV7-9 and TRBJ2-7, is as follows: DTGVSQNPRHKITKRGQNVTFRCDPISEHNRLYWYRQTLGQGPEFLTYFQNEAQLEKSRLLSDRFSAERPKGSFSTLEIQRTEQGDSAMYLCASSLPALYEQYFGPGTRLTVT.

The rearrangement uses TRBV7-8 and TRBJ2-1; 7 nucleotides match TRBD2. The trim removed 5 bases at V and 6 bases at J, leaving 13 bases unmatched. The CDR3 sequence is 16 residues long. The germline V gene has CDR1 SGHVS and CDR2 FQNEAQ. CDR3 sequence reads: CASSPRGDAASNEQFF. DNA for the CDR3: TGTGCCAGCAGCCCCCGGGGGGACGCCGCATCCAATGAGCAGTTCTTC.

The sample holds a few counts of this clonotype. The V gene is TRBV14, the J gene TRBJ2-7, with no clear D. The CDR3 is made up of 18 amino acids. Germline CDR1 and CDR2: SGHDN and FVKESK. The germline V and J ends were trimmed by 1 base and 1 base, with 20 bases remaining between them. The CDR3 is CASSQGPLGSRISYEQYF. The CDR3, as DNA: TGTGCCAGCAGCCAAGGCCCATTGGGCTCAAGAATTTCCTACGAGCAGTACTTC. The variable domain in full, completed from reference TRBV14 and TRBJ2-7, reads EAGVTQFPSHSVIEKGQTVTLRCDPISGHDNLYWYRRVMGKEIKFLLHFVKESKQDESGMPNNRFLAERTGGTYSTLKVQPAELEDSGVYFCASSQGPLGSRISYEQYFGPGTRLTVT.

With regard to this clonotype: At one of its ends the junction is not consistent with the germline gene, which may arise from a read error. CDR3 amino acids: CSARGGLGGEQFF. CDR3 nucleotide sequence: TGCAGTGCAAGAGGGGGGCTAGGTGGTGAGCAGTTCTTC. The rearrangement joins TRBV20-1 to TRBJ2-1; D could derive from TRBD1 or TRBD2 (6 bases each). There are 13 residues in the CDR3. Germline loops: CDR1 DFQATT, CDR2 SNEGSKA (reference sequence).

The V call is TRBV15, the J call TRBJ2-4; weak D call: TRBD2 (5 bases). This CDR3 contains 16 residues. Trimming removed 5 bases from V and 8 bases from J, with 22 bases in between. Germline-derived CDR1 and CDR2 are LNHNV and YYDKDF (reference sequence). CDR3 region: CATSPEGVANEDIQYF. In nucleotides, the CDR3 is TGTGCCACCAGCCCAGAGGGAGTGGCTAACGAGGACATTCAGTACTTC.

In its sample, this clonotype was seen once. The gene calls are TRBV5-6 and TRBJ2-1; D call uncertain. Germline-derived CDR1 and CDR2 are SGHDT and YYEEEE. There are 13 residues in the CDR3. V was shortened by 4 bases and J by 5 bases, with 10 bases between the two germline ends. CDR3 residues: CASSPVYHNEQFF. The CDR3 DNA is TGTGCCAGCAGCCCAGTATATCACAATGAGCAGTTCTTC.

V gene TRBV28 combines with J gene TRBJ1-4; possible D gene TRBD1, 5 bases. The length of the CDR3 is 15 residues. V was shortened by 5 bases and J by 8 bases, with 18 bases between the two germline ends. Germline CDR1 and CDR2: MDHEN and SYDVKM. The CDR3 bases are TGTGCCAGCAGTCCCACATCGTCAGGGACGGAAAAACTGTTTTTT. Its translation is CASSPTSSGTEKLFF.

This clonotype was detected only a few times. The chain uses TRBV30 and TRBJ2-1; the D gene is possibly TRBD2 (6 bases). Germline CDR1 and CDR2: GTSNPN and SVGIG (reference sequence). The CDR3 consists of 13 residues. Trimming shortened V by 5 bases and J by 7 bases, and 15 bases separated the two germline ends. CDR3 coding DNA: TGTGCCTGGGGTACAAGGGCGGGGAATGAGCAGTTCTTC. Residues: CAWGTRAGNEQFF.

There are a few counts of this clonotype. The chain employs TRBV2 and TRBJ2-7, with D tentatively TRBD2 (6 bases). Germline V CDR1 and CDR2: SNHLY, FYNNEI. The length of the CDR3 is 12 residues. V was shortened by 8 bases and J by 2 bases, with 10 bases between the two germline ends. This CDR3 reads CASRERTYEQYF. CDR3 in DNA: TGTGCCAGCCGGGAGAGGACCTACGAGCAGTACTTC.

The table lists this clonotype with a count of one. DNA of the CDR3: TGCAGTGCTAGAGATCTCGGGGGGAAACAAGAGACCCAGTTCTTC. It codes for CSARDLGGKQETQFF. The rearrangement uses TRBV20-1 and TRBJ2-5; 7 positions agree with TRBD2. With the DNA end fitting TRBJ2-1 better, the J assignment may be wrong. Germline assignment: CDR1 DFQATT and CDR2 SNEGSKA (reference sequence). The CDR3 covers 15 residues.

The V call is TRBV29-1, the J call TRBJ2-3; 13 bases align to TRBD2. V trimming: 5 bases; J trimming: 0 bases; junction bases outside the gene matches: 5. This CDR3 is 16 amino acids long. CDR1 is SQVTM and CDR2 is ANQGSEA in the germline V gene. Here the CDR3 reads CSVSGTSGTSTDTQYF. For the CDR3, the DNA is TGCAGCGTTTCTGGGACTAGCGGGACTAGCACAGATACGCAGTATTTT.

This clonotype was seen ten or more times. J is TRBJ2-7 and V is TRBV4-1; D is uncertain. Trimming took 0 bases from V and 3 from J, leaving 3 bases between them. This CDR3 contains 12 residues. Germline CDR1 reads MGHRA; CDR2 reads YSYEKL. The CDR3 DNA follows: TGCGCCAGCAGCCAAGATGGCTACGAGCAGTACTTC. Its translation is CASSQDGYEQYF.

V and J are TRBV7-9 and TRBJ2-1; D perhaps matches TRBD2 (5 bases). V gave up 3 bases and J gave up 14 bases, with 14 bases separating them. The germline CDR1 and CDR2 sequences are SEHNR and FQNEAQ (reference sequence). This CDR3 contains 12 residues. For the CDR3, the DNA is TGTGCCAGCAGCTTTACTGGGGAGACGGAGTTCTTC. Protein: CASSFTGETEFF.

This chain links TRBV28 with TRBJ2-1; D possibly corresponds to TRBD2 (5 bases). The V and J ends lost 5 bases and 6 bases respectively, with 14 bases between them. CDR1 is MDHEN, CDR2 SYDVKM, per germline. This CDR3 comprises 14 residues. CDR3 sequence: CASSSPRRGNEQFF. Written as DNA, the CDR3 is TGTGCCAGCAGTAGCCCTCGACGGGGCAATGAGCAGTTCTTC.

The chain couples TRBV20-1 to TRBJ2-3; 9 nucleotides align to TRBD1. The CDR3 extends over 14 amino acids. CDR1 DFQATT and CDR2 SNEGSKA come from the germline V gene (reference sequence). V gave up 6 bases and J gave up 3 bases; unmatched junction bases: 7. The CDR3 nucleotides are TGCAGTGCATCCGGGACAGGGTTAACAGATACGCAGTATTTT. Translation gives CSASGTGLTDTQYF.

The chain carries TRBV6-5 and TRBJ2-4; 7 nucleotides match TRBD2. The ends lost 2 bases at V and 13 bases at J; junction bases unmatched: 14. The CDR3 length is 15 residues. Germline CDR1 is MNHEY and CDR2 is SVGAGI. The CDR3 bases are TGTGCCAGCAGTTACGTGGGGGGGGACTACAATGAGCAGTACTTC. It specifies CASSYVGGDYNEQYF.

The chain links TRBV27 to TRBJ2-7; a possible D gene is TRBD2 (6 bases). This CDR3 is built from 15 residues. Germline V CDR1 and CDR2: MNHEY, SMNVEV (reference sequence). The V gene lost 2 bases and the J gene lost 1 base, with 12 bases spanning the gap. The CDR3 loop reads CASSLRLVESYEQYF. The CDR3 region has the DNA TGTGCCAGCAGTTTACGACTAGTGGAGTCCTACGAGCAGTACTTC.

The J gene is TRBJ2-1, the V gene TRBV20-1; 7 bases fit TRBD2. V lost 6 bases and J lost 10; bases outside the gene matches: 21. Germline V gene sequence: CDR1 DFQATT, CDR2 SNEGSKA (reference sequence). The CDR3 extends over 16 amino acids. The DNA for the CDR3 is TGCAGTGCAAGACCGTTAGGACTAGTGGGGGGGTGGGAGCAGTTCTTC. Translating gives CSARPLGLVGGWEQFF.

As DNA, the CDR3 is TGTGCCATCAGTAGCGGGGAATCCTACGAGCAGTACTTC. It yields the protein CAISSGESYEQYF. This chain joins TRBV10-3 and TRBJ2-7, with TRBD2 matching over 7 bases. V lost 5 bases and J lost 1; bases outside the gene matches: 2. The germline gives CDR1 ENHRY, CDR2 SYGVKD. This CDR3 has 13 residues.

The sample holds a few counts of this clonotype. Here the CDR3 reads CASSTARDRAEFKNIQYF. The CDR3, as DNA: TGTGCCAGCAGCACGGCCCGGGACAGGGCCGAATTCAAAAACATTCAGTACTTC. The chain combines TRBV21-1 with TRBJ2-4; the table calls TRBD1, which could not be checked here. TRBV21-1 is deemed a pseudogene. This CDR3 is 18 amino acids long.

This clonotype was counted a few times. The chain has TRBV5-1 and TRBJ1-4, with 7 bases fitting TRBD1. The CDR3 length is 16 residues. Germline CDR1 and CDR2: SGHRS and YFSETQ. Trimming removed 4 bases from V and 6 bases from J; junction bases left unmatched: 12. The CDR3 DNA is TGCGCCAGCAGCGGGGGACAGACAACTCGGGATGAAAAACTGTTTTTT. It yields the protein CASSGGQTTRDEKLFF. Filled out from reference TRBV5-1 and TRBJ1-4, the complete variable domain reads KAGVTQTPRYLIKTRGQQVTLSCSPISGHRSVSWYQQTPGQGLQFLFEYFSETQRNKGNFPGRFSGRQFSNSRSEMNVSTLELGDSALYLCASSGGQTTRDEKLFFGSGTQLSVL.

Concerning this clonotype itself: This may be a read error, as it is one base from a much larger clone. The CDR3 bases are TGCAGCGTTGAGGTGACAGGTGTGGTGAATGAGCAGTTCTTC. As protein: CSVEVTGVVNEQFF. The genes are TRBV29-1 and TRBJ2-1; perhaps TRBD1 as D (6 bases). The germline CDR1 and CDR2 sequences are SQVTM and ANQGSEA. The V gene lost 3 bases and the J gene lost 7 bases, with 16 bases spanning the gap. This CDR3 region has 14 residues.

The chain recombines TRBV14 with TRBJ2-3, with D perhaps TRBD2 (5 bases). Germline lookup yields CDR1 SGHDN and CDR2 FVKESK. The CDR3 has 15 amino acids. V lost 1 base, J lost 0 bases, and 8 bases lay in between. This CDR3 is CASSQVGVSTDTQYF. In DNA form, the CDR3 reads TGTGCCAGCAGCCAAGTCGGGGTTAGCACAGATACGCAGTATTTT.

CDR3 bases: TGTGCCAGCAGCTTGGGTGGGACAGCCCAAGAGACCCAGTACTTC. This sequence encodes CASSLGGTAQETQYF. V is TRBV5-6 and J is TRBJ2-5; 7 bases match TRBD1. CDR3 length: 15 amino acids. Germline CDR1 is SGHDT and CDR2 is YYEEEE. The V segment lost 0 bases and the J segment 1 base; nucleotides outside the gene matches: 3.

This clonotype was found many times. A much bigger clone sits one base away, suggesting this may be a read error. CDR3 bases: TGTGCCAGCAGTCCGCGAGCGGGGGGATACGAGCAGTACTTC. This translates into CASSPRAGGYEQYF. The chain is built from TRBV6-2 or TRBV6-3 and TRBJ2-7; 9 bases are a match to TRBD2. Germline trimming cut 5 bases from V and 4 bases from J; bases unmatched to any gene: 6. This CDR3 is 14 amino acids long. Per germline, CDR1 MNHEY and CDR2 SVGEGT.